This T cell receptor beta chain was sequenced in a study of Ad26.COV2.S vaccination and SARS-CoV-2 variants. Study in general: Donor joined the COV1001 Ad26.COV2.S trial arm.

Libraries were prepared by immunoSEQ multiplex PCR; TCRdb keeps only in-frame clonotypes and omits some of them. The sample contains some 420,000 clones, 88% of which appear only once. V dropped 1 base and J dropped 0; count of bases not matched to a gene: 16. The CDR3 consists of 21 residues. The treatment: 15 to 20 received Ad26.COV2.S at low or high dose, single or two shots; five or six received placebo; per-sample allocation not given. Specimen acquisition occurred on day 63 following the initial vaccine or placebo injection. The specimen was peripheral blood, collected in a trial of Ad26.COV2.S vaccine versus placebo. The origin of this receptor is a person between 18 and 59 years old who received the Ad26.COV2.S COVID-19 vaccine or a placebo. The rearrangement links TRBV23-1 to TRBJ1-3; 9 nucleotides align to TRBD1. TRBV23-1 is sorted into the ORF group, with uncertain function. The CDR3: CASSQFGGTGSIRNSGNTIYF. As DNA, the CDR3 is TGCGCCAGCAGTCAATTCGGGGGGACAGGGTCAATTCGGAACTCTGGAAACACCATATATTTT.